This T cell receptor (beta chain) emerged from a study of post-analysis software for immune sequencing data. At the level of the study: Progressive-relapsing, secondary progressive and relapsing-remitting multiple sclerosis were among the disease courses included.

TCR beta cDNA libraries included unique molecular identifiers. Researchers reported 520,000 or so cDNA molecules coming from about 0.98 to 11 million T cells. TCRdb passed the PCR reads through MiXCR, listing each CDR3 protein once. The table shows roughly 870,000 distinct CDR3 sequences, with 53% occurring only once. With regard to this clonotype: Its antigen is unknown.

Study observations and caveats: Multiple sclerosis patients had significantly lower normalized Chao1 diversity than controls. F measure grouped same-batch samples tightly together. Controls had lower frequencies than patients of a few TRBV segments, which included TRBV5-6, TRBV5-1 and TRBV20-1.

Deletions cut 6 bases from V and 2 bases from J, with 13 bases between. This CDR3 region has 14 residues. Input material: blood. The receptor's source is a girl between 5 and 17 years old with multiple sclerosis. This chain connects TRBV12-3 or TRBV12-4 to TRBJ1-1, with D maybe TRBD1 (6 bases). CDR3: CASRRNRANTEAFF. CDR3 DNA: TGTGCCAGCAGGAGGAACAGGGCTAACACTGAAGCTTTCTTT.